Following are 9 T cell receptor beta chains from one sample sequenced in a study of cytomegalovirus exposure and HLA in healthy donors. The protocol was immunoSEQ multiplex PCR, while the TCRdb copy is restricted to in-frame clones and leaves out a portion. Of more than 90,000 clones listed, about 91% are singletons. The specimen sequenced was PBMCs. The receptors come from a man aged 18 to 35 in good health and CMV-seronegative.

The chain is built from TRBV7-9 and TRBJ1-2; TRBD1 matches at 9 bases. This CDR3 is 13 amino acids long. The germline V gene has CDR1 SEHNR and CDR2 FQNEAQ (reference sequence). J gave up 7 bases and V 5 bases, and 5 bases lay outside the gene matches. The CDR3 nucleotides read TGTGCCAGCAGCCGGGGGACAGGGACTGGCTACACCTTC. Translated: CASSRGTGTGYTF. Together with reference TRBV7-9 and TRBJ1-2, the CDR3 gives the full variable domain: DTGVSQNPRHKITKRGQNVTFRCDPISEHNRLYWYRQTLGQGPEFLTYFQNEAQLEKSRLLSDRFSAERPKGSFSTLEIQRTEQGDSAMYLCASSRGTGTGYTFGSGTRLTVV.

V is TRBV15 and J is TRBJ1-2; D uncertain. The length of the CDR3 is 13 residues. V was clipped by 4 bases and J by 2 bases, with 8 bases between them. Germline V gene data show CDR1 as LNHNV and CDR2 as YYDKDF (reference sequence). As DNA, the CDR3 is TGTGCCACCAGCACAGCGGGAAACTATGGCTACACCTTC. Amino acids: CATSTAGNYGYTF.

The chain employs TRBV29-1 and TRBJ1-1, with TRBD1 identical over 9 bases. The CDR3 loop spans 17 amino acids. J gave up 4 bases and V 6 bases, and 18 bases lay outside the gene matches. Germline assignment: CDR1 SQVTM and CDR2 ANQGSEA. This chain's CDR3 is CSVGPNRGLEGVTEAFF. DNA for the CDR3: TGCAGCGTCGGGCCCAACAGGGGGCTGGAGGGAGTCACTGAAGCTTTCTTT.

This chain uses TRBV5-5 with TRBJ1-5, with 8 bases lining up with TRBD1. The CDR3 runs 15 residues. Looked up from germline, CDR1 is SGHKS and CDR2 is YYEKEE (reference sequence). J lost 4 bases, V lost 4 bases, and 7 bases had no gene match. The DNA for the CDR3 is TGTGCCAGCAGCAGAGGACAGGGCTCAAATCAGCCCCAGCATTTT. It is translated as CASSRGQGSNQPQHF. Full variable domain (rest looked up from reference TRBV5-5 and TRBJ1-5): DAGVTQSPTHLIKTRGQQVTLRCSPISGHKSVSWYQQVLGQGPQFIFQYYEKEERGRGNFPDRFSARQFPNYSSELNVNALLLGDSALYLCASSRGQGSNQPQHFGDGTRLSIL.

The gene calls are TRBV6-1 and TRBJ1-2; TRBD1 agrees at 8 bases. J was trimmed by 4 bases and V by 0 bases; bases with no gene match: 10. In germline, CDR1 is MNHNS, CDR2 SASEGT. The CDR3 consists of 17 residues. The CDR3 nucleotides are TGTGCCAGCAGTGAAGCGCAGGGGGCCTTATCGTTCTATGGCTACACCTTC. It codes for CASSEAQGALSFYGYTF.

The chain combines TRBV9 with TRBJ2-5; 8 bases fit TRBD1. The CDR3 is made up of 14 amino acids. After removal of 3 bases from V and 5 bases from J, the junction contained 6 bases not matched to a gene. The germline V gene has CDR1 SGDLS and CDR2 YYNGEE. CDR3 in amino acids: CASSAGQGRETQYF. The CDR3, as DNA: TGTGCCAGCAGCGCCGGACAGGGTCGGGAGACCCAGTACTTC. Filled out from reference TRBV9 and TRBJ2-5, the complete variable domain reads DSGVTQTPKHLITATGQRVTLRCSPRSGDLSVYWYQQSLDQGLQFLIQYYNGEERAKGNILERFSAQQFPDLHSELNLSSLELGDSALYFCASSAGQGRETQYFGPGTRLLVL.

This clone was recorded once. The CDR3 region has the DNA TGTGCCAGCAGTTGGTCACAGGCGAGCTCCTACGAGCAGTACTTC. Protein product: CASSWSQASSYEQYF. The chain carries TRBV6-6 and TRBJ2-7; the D gene is possibly TRBD1 (5 bases). The CDR3 totals 15 residues. The V end lost 4 bases, the J end lost 0 bases, and 13 bases lay between the germline ends. The germline V gene encodes CDR1 MNHNY and CDR2 SVGAGI (reference sequence).

The gene calls are TRBV18 and TRBJ1-2; 7 positions match TRBD1. Trimming took 3 bases from V and 8 from J; bases not matched to a gene: 6. Germline lookup yields CDR1 KGHSH and CDR2 LQKENI. The CDR3 has 13 amino acids. The CDR3 DNA follows: TGTGCCAGCTCACCGACACTACAGGGGGGCTACACCTTC. This encodes CASSPTLQGGYTF.

The CDR3 loop is CASGLALFQPQHF. DNA for the CDR3: TGTGCTAGTGGTTTGGCCTTATTTCAGCCCCAGCATTTT. The chain uses TRBV12-5 and TRBJ1-5, with D uncertain. Trimming cost V 1 base and J 6 bases, with 7 bases left between them. The CDR3 runs to 13 residues. Germline assignment: CDR1 LGHNT and CDR2 FRNRAP.